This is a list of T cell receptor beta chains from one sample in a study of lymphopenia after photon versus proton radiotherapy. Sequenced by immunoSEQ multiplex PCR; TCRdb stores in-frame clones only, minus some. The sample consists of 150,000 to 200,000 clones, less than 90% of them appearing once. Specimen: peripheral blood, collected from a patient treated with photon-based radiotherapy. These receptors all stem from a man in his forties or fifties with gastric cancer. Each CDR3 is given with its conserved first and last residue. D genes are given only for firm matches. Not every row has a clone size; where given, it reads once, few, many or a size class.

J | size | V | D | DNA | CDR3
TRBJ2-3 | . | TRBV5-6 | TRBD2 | TGTGCCACCACGCACATTCTAGCGGGAGAATCGGATACGCAGTATTTT | CATTHILAGESDTQYF
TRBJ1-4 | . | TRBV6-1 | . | TGTGCCAGCAGTGTCAGCGCAACTAATGAAAAACTGTTTTTT | CASSVSATNEKLFF
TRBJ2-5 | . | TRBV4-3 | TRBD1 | TGCGCCAGCAGCTTAGACAGGGAAGAGACCCAGTACTTC | CASSLDREETQYF
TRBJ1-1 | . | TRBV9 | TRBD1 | TGTGCCAGTACTGAGGGGGCCCTGAACACTGAAGCTTTCTTT | CASTEGALNTEAFF
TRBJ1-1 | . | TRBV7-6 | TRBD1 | TGTGCCAGCAGCTTGGGACAGATCACGGTGAACACTGAAGCTTTCTTT | CASSLGQITVNTEAFF
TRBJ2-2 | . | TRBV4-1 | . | TGCGCCAGCAGCCAAGGTTCAGGGGACAACACCGGGGAGCTGTTTTTT | CASSQGSGDNTGELFF
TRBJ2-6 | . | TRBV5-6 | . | TGTGCCAGCAGCTTGGGAAGGGTTTCTGGGGCCAACGTCCTGACTTTC | CASSLGRVSGANVLTF
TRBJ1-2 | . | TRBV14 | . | TGTGCCAGCAGCCCGCAGGGGATTAGTTATGGCTACACCTTC | CASSPQGISYGYTF
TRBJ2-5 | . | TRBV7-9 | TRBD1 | TGTGCCAGCAGCTTAAAGGGGGAGACAGGGATGGAGACCCAGTACTTC | CASSLKGETGMETQYF
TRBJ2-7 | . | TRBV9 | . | TGTGCCAGCAGCCCGGACCGGACGGGGAGGGAGCAGTACTTC | CASSPDRTGREQYF
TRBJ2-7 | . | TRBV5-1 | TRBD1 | TGCGCCAGCAGCCCAGGACAGGGACCCTTCTACGAGCAGTACTTC | CASSPGQGPFYEQYF
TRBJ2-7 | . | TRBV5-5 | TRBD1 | TGTGCCAGCAGCGTGATTTCGACAGGGACAACCTACGAGCAGTACTTC | CASSVISTGTTYEQYF
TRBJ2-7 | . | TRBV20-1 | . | TGCAGTGCTCTGGGTGGCTACGAGCAGTACTTC | CSALGGYEQYF
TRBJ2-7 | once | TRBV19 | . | TGTGCCAGTAGCCATAGAAGGGGCTTCGGGACTGGGAGAGGCCCCTACGAGCAGTACTTC | CASSHRRGFGTGRGPYEQYF
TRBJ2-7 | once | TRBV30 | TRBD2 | TGTGCCTGGAGAAGTCTAGCGGGAGTAGTCGAGCAGTACTTC | CAWRSLAGVVEQYF
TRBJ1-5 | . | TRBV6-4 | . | TGTGCCAGCAGTACCAGGGAAAATCAGCCCCAGCATTTT | CASSTRENQPQHF
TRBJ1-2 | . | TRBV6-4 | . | TGTGCCAGCAGTGATCAGGAGGGCAACTATGGCTACACCTTC | CASSDQEGNYGYTF
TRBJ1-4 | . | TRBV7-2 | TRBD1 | TGTGCCAGCAGCTGGGCCGGGACAGGGGAAGAAAAACTGTTTTTT | CASSWAGTGEEKLFF